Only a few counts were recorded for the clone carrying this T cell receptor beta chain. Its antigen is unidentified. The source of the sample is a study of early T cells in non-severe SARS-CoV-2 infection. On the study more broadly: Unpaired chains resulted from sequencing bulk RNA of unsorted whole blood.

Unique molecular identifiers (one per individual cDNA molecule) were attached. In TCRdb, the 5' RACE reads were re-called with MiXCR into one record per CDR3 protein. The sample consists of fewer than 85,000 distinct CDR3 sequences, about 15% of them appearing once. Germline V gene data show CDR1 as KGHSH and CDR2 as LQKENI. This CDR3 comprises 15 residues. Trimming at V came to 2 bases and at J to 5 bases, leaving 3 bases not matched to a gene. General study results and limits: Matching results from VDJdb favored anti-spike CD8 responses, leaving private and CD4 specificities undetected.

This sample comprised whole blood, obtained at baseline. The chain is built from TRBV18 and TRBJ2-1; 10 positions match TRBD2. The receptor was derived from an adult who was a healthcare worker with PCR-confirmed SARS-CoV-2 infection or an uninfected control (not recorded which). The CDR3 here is CASSPALAGDNEQFF. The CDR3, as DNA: TGTGCCAGCTCACCAGCTCTAGCGGGAGACAATGAGCAGTTCTTC.